This T cell receptor (beta chain) was obtained from a study of blood T cells in healthy people across ages. General study results and limits: Significant beta diversity loss was already apparent by age approximately 38, declining roughly linearly.

It was with a sample-barcoded 5' primer and a J-beta primer mix that a second PCR of roughly 7 to 12 cycles was run. MiXCR was run by TCRdb on the 5' RACE reads, yielding one entry per CDR3 protein. The sample has 850,000 to 1,000,000 distinct CDR3 sequences, roughly 52% seen once. The CDR3 has 16 amino acids. V shed 4 bases, J shed 5 bases, and the junction held 9 bases outside the gene matches. CDR1 and CDR2 from the germline V gene are MNHEY and SVGEGT. For this clonotype: Its antigen is currently unknown.

The sample was blood. The V call is TRBV6-2 or TRBV6-3, the J call TRBJ2-2, with 8 bases that match TRBD2. The clonotype comes from a man aged 30 to 45 in good health. CDR3 amino acids: CASSSAKRGLTGELFF. The CDR3 nucleotides read TGTGCCAGCAGTTCCGCCAAGCGGGGGCTAACCGGGGAGCTGTTTTTT.